Presented here are 6 T cell receptor beta chains from one specimen sequenced in a study of vaccination effects on CD4 cells after COVID-19 (dated 2022 in TCRdb). The antigens these receptors bind are not known. To identify antigen-specific CD4+ T cell clonotypes by their expansion, the ViraFEST assay first stimulated PBMC with viral peptide pools and then applied TCR sequencing. After about 10 days of culture, CD4+ T cells were isolated with the EasySep CD4+ T cell isolation kit. Two doses of either the BNT162b2 or the mRNA-1273 mRNA SARS-CoV-2 vaccine were administered to participants. The library was prepared using the immunoSEQ multiplex PCR assay. TCRdb carries this immuneACCESS record with in-frame sequences only. Its versions omit some clonotypes, under half of them owing to an unresolved V gene in the studies checked, with the rest unexplained. The sample table shows roughly 59,000 clones, and under 80% are seen once. Together, the top ten hold 1.5% to 2% of the sample.

The sample here was CD4+ T cells from PBMCs cultured with HCoV-OC43 spike peptides, taken after COVID-19 vaccination. The sample's cell subset or site label, decoded: HCoV-OC43 spike overlapping peptide pool stimulation. These receptor sequences come from a human donor who received a COVID-19 vaccine.

The chain employs TRBV2 and TRBJ2-2; D gene uncertain. Deletions cut 6 bases from V and 0 bases from J, with 11 bases between. Germline CDR1 is SNHLY and CDR2 is FYNNEI. The CDR3 consists of 15 residues. The CDR3 DNA sequence: TGTGCCAGCAGCCGATCCCCAGCGAACACCGGGGAGCTGTTTTTT. Translated, it gives CASSRSPANTGELFF. The full variable domain, completed using reference TRBV2 and TRBJ2-2, is EPEVTQTPSHQVTQMGQEVILRCVPISNHLYFYWYRQILGQKVEFLVSFYNNEISEKSEIFDDQFSVERPDGSNFTLKIRSTKLEDSAMYFCASSRSPANTGELFFGEGSRLTVL.

The chain employs TRBV18 and TRBJ1-6; D not resolved. With 1 base removed from V and 9 bases from J, the gap between germline ends came to 16 bases. The CDR3 contains 16 residues. In germline, CDR1 is KGHSH, CDR2 LQKENI. In nucleotides, the CDR3 is TGTGCCAGCTCACCACGGCTAGGTGACGTGGGTTCACCCCTCCACTTT. It yields the protein CASSPRLGDVGSPLHF.

The chain carries TRBV3-1 (or the pseudogene TRBV3-2) and TRBJ2-7, with 8 bases aligning to TRBD2. The CDR3 has 12 amino acids. CDR1 and CDR2 (germline): LGHDT, YNNKEL (reference sequence). In nucleotides, the CDR3 is TGTGCCAGCAGCCAGTGCCTAAGCGGGGGACTGGTC. This gives the protein CASSQCLSGGLV.

The chain employs TRBV5-1 and TRBJ1-2, with D perhaps matching TRBD1 (5 bases). V lost 4 bases and J lost 4, with 14 bases in between. In germline, CDR1 is SGHRS, CDR2 YFSETQ. The CDR3 has 14 residues. In DNA form, the CDR3 reads TGCGCCAGCAGCCCCTCAGGCAGGGCCTATGGCTACACCTTC. Translating gives CASSPSGRAYGYTF.

The chain combines TRBV24-1 with TRBJ2-2; D is ambiguous. The V gene's germline CDR1 is KGHDR and CDR2 SFDVKD. The V end was cut by 1 base, the J end by 1 base, with 6 bases between. There are 15 residues in the CDR3. This chain's CDR3 is CATSDFNGNTGELFF. The CDR3 nucleotides are TGTGCCACCAGTGATTTTAACGGGAACACCGGGGAGCTGTTTTTT.

With regard to this clone: Other nucleotide sequences from this sample produce the same CDR3. The chain joins TRBV19 to TRBJ1-2; the D gene is possibly TRBD1 (5 bases). Germline V gene sequence: CDR1 LNHDA, CDR2 SQIVND (reference sequence). V was pared by 6 bases and J by 2 bases, with 10 bases between. CDR3 length: 13 amino acids. Written as DNA, the CDR3 is TGTGCCAGTAGCACACGGGGGAACTATGGCTACACCTTC. It translates to CASSTRGNYGYTF. Complete variable domain (other parts from reference TRBV19 and TRBJ1-2): DGGITQSPKYLFRKEGQNVTLSCEQNLNHDAMYWYRQDPGQGLRLIYYSQIVNDFQKGDIAEGYSVSREKKESFPLTVTSAQKNPTAFYLCASSTRGNYGYTFGSGTRLTVV.